What follows are 21 T cell receptor beta chains derived from one specimen sequenced in a study of T cells after yellow fever vaccination. Using its own MiXCR run on the 5' RACE reads, TCRdb lists one record per CDR3 protein. The profile shows approximately 300,000 distinct CDR3 sequences, around 7% of them singletons. The material was PBMCs, obtained around 45 days after the first yellow fever vaccination. Source of these receptors: a man aged 18 to 30 who received the YFV17D yellow fever vaccine.

The rearrangement links TRBV27 to TRBJ1-6, with D uncertain. Trimming shortened V by 2 bases and J by 1 base, and 9 bases separated the two germline ends. This CDR3 has 16 residues. Germline V CDR1 and CDR2: MNHEY, SMNVEV (reference sequence). The CDR3 nucleotides read TGTGCCAGCAGTTTAGTGGGGATATCCTATAATTCACCCCTCCACTTT. It is translated as CASSLVGISYNSPLHF.

There are a few counts of this clonotype. This rearrangement joins TRBV7-6 to TRBJ2-3; TRBD2 might be the D (5 bases). Per the germline V gene, CDR1 is SGHVS and CDR2 is FNYEAQ. CDR3 size: 15 residues. V was cut by 5 bases and J by 1 base, with 13 bases left in between. The CDR3 DNA reads TGTGCCAGCAGCCTCCGAGGGTCGCGCACAGATACGCAGTATTTT. It codes for CASSLRGSRTDTQYF.

This clonotype was found a few times. This sequence joins TRBV4-2 and TRBJ2-7; D unresolved. V was trimmed by 0 bases and J by 3 bases, leaving 15 bases between them. This CDR3 region has 16 residues. Germline loops: CDR1 LGHNA, CDR2 YNFKEQ. The DNA of the CDR3 is TGTGCCAGCAGCCAAGATCTGCAGTCACTATTCTACGAGCAGTACTTC. Amino acid sequence: CASSQDLQSLFYEQYF.

This clonotype was seen a few times. The chain joins TRBV28 to TRBJ1-5; D is undetermined. The V gene lost 5 bases and the J gene lost 2 bases, with 10 bases spanning the gap. The CDR3 loop spans 14 amino acids. Germline loops: CDR1 MDHEN, CDR2 SYDVKM. The CDR3 DNA follows: TGTGCCAGCAGTAAGGGAACGGGCAATCAGCCCCAGCATTTT. It codes for CASSKGTGNQPQHF. The full variable domain, rest sourced from reference TRBV28 and TRBJ1-5, is DVKVTQSSRYLVKRTGEKVFLECVQDMDHENMFWYRQDPGLGLRLIYFSYDVKMKEKGDIPEGYSVSREKKERFSLILESASTNQTSMYLCASSKGTGNQPQHFGDGTRLSIL.

The sample holds a few counts of this clonotype. The chain links TRBV28 to TRBJ1-5, with D unresolved. CDR3 length: 13 amino acids. Germline CDR1 and CDR2: MDHEN and SYDVKM. The V and J ends lost 6 bases and 7 bases respectively, with 13 bases between them. The DNA for the CDR3 is TGTGCCAGCAGCCGAAAAGTGGAACAGCCCCAGCATTTT. It encodes CASSRKVEQPQHF.

A few counts support this clonotype. This chain links TRBV29-1 with TRBJ2-2, with 7 bases lining up with TRBD1. This CDR3 is 15 amino acids long. Looked up from germline, CDR1 is SQVTM and CDR2 is ANQGSEA. V shed 3 bases and J 6 bases; nucleotides not matched to a gene: 10. The DNA of the CDR3 is TGCAGCGTTGACAGGGGAGACAGGGTATCCGGGGAGCTGTTTTTT. Its protein product is CSVDRGDRVSGELFF.

The V and J genes are TRBV6-1 and TRBJ2-2, with TRBD2 as a possible D gene (5 bases). The CDR3 is 16 residues long. The V and J ends lost 6 bases and 1 base respectively, with 15 bases between them. Germline values: CDR1 MNHNS, CDR2 SASEGT. CDR3 in amino acids: CASSFGLTENTGELFF. The CDR3 DNA follows: TGTGCCAGCAGCTTTGGACTGACCGAGAACACCGGGGAGCTGTTTTTT.

V usage is TRBV6-1 and J usage is TRBJ2-2; a weak D match, TRBD2 (5 bases). V was shortened by 5 bases and J by 1 base, with 17 bases between the two germline ends. The germline V gene encodes CDR1 MNHNS and CDR2 SASEGT. The CDR3 runs 17 residues. CDR3 sequence reads: CASSRGPYTENTGELFF. In DNA, the CDR3 is TGTGCCAGCAGTAGAGGGCCCTACACGGAGAACACCGGGGAGCTGTTTTTT.

The rearrangement uses TRBV6-2 or TRBV6-3 and TRBJ2-2; 9 nucleotides line up with TRBD1. CDR3 size: 15 residues. The ends lost 5 bases at V and 5 bases at J; junction bases unmatched: 6. The germline V gene has CDR1 MNHEY and CDR2 SVGEGT. Here the CDR3 reads CASSPGTGRTGELFF. DNA for the CDR3: TGTGCCAGCAGTCCGGGGACAGGGAGAACCGGGGAGCTGTTTTTT.

This clonotype was recorded at least ten times. The chain uses TRBV11-2 and TRBJ2-3; 8 nucleotides line up with TRBD2. The CDR3 loop spans 18 amino acids. The V segment lost 3 bases and the J segment 5 bases; nucleotides outside the gene matches: 16. Germline V gives CDR1 SGHAT, CDR2 FQNNGV. The chain's CDR3 is CASSFVSARGGEVDTQYF. The CDR3 DNA reads as TGTGCCAGCAGCTTCGTATCAGCTCGGGGGGGCGAGGTAGATACGCAGTATTTT.

The chain combines TRBV5-4 with TRBJ2-3; D gene ambiguous. Trimming stripped 1 base from V and 1 base from J, with 7 bases between. The CDR3 is 14 residues long. Germline-derived CDR1 and CDR2 are SGHNT and YYREEE (reference sequence). As DNA, the CDR3 is TGTGCCAGCAGCTTGAGGCCAGGCACAGATACGCAGTATTTT. Protein product: CASSLRPGTDTQYF.

V gene TRBV15 combines with J gene TRBJ2-3, with TRBD2 matching over 9 bases. CDR1 and CDR2 (germline): LNHNV, YYDKDF (reference sequence). V shed 0 bases and J 6 bases; nucleotides not matched to a gene: 1. CDR3 length: 14 residues. The CDR3 loop reads CATSRERGGDTQYF. As DNA, the CDR3 is TGTGCCACCAGCAGAGAGCGGGGGGGGGATACGCAGTATTTT.

This clonotype was seen more than once but under ten times. This chain's CDR3 is CASSSSSGVYSNQPQHF. DNA of the CDR3: TGCGCCAGCAGCTCATCTTCCGGGGTATATAGCAATCAGCCCCAGCATTTT. The chain recombines TRBV5-1 with TRBJ1-5; D gene unclear. Trimming pared 3 bases from V and 0 bases from J, leaving 16 bases between. From germline, CDR1 is SGHRS and CDR2 YFSETQ. The CDR3 has 17 amino acids.

About this clonotype itself: The junction shows a germline mismatch at one end, possibly a read error. This rearrangement joins TRBV19 to TRBJ2-5; 10 nucleotides match TRBD2. Per the germline V gene, CDR1 is LNHDA and CDR2 is SQIVND (reference sequence). The CDR3 is made up of 15 amino acids. The CDR3 coding sequence is TGTGCCAGTAGTAGTTGGACTAGCGGTGGTGTGACCAAGTACTTC. Its translation is CASSSWTSGGVTKYF.

The table lists this clonotype with many counts. The chain links TRBV4-3 to TRBJ2-3, with 9 bases identical to TRBD2. Germline V lookup: CDR1 LGHNA, CDR2 YSLEER. J gave up 10 bases and V 2 bases, and 10 bases lay outside the gene matches. The CDR3 totals 15 residues. The CDR3 region is CASSQTPSSGGPQYF. In DNA form, the CDR3 reads TGCGCCAGCAGCCAAACCCCGTCAAGCGGGGGGCCGCAGTATTTT.

This clonotype has a handful of counts. The genes are TRBV5-1 and TRBJ2-5, with 8 bases aligning to TRBD2. The V gene end was trimmed by 4 bases and the J gene end by 0 bases; junction bases not matched to a gene: 8. The germline CDR1 and CDR2 sequences are SGHRS and YFSETQ. This CDR3 comprises 16 residues. The CDR3 DNA reads as TGCGCCAGCAGCCACGGGGTAGCGGGGTACCAAGAGACCCAGTACTTC. This encodes CASSHGVAGYQETQYF.

The V gene is TRBV10-3, the J gene TRBJ2-7, with a tentative D call TRBD1 (6 bases). The V gene lost 3 bases and the J gene lost 0 bases, with 6 bases spanning the gap. Germline V CDR1 and CDR2: ENHRY, SYGVKD. The CDR3 is 13 residues long. The DNA of the CDR3 is TGTGCCATCAGTGAAGGGGGCTCCTACGAGCAGTACGTC. This translates into CAISEGGSYEQYV.

This clonotype was detected many times. The V call is TRBV4-2, the J call TRBJ2-7; D is uncertain. Germline loops: CDR1 LGHNA, CDR2 YNFKEQ. The V and J ends lost 0 bases and 5 bases respectively, with 14 bases between them. The CDR3 loop spans 15 amino acids. CDR3 sequence: CASSQDSHMGNEQYF. CDR3 coding DNA: TGTGCCAGCAGCCAAGATTCACATATGGGAAACGAGCAGTACTTC.

This clonotype was found many times. The CDR3, as DNA: TGTGCCAGCAGCCCGAACGCGGGCACCGGGGAGCTGTTTTTT. Its protein product is CASSPNAGTGELFF. The chain has TRBV7-8 and TRBJ2-2, with D perhaps TRBD2 (5 bases). The CDR3 consists of 14 residues. V was trimmed by 5 bases and J by 4 bases, leaving 11 bases between them. Germline V CDR1 and CDR2: SGHVS, FQNEAQ.

This clonotype turned up a few times. V usage is TRBV6-5 and J usage is TRBJ2-2; 8 bases line up with TRBD1. The CDR3 totals 19 residues. V lost 0 bases, J lost 4 bases, and 13 bases stayed unmatched. Germline CDR1 is MNHEY and CDR2 is SVGAGI. The CDR3 is CASSYSNPGGEGATGELFF. CDR3 DNA sequence: TGTGCCAGCAGTTACTCGAATCCAGGGGGCGAGGGTGCCACCGGGGAGCTGTTTTTT.

This clonotype was found a few times. The chain uses TRBV20-1 and TRBJ2-1; D is uncertain. Deletions cut 6 bases from V and 9 bases from J, with 12 bases between. Germline V gives CDR1 DFQATT, CDR2 SNEGSKA (reference sequence). CDR3 length equals 11 residues. CDR3 residues: CSARTQGEQFF. CDR3 coding DNA: TGCAGTGCCCGGACCCAAGGTGAGCAGTTCTTC.